The 10 T cell receptor beta chains listed next were all sequenced from one sample in a study of T cells in Graves' hyperthyroidism and ophthalmopathy. From RNA transcripts, TCR beta CDR3 regions were amplified. HTBI primers were used for first-round RT-PCR of the TCR CDR3. TCRdb re-called the multiplex PCR reads through MiXCR, storing one row per CDR3 protein. The table includes about 640,000 distinct CDR3 sequences, roughly 15% detected once. Material for sequencing was blood. The receptors come from a woman aged 45-59 years with Graves' ophthalmopathy.

This chain uses TRBV19 with TRBJ2-1, with 10 bases aligning to TRBD2. The V and J ends lost 5 bases and 5 bases, in that order; junction bases with no gene match: 12. The CDR3 consists of 17 residues. The germline V gene has CDR1 LNHDA and CDR2 SQIVND (reference sequence). CDR3 sequence: CASSLPRASGSHNEQFF. Written as DNA, the CDR3 is TGTGCCAGTAGTCTACCTCGGGCTAGCGGGAGTCACAATGAGCAGTTCTTC.

Only one count was recorded for this clonotype. The chain is built from TRBV20-1 and TRBJ2-5, with TRBD1 matching 11 bases. The CDR3 has 18 amino acids. The germline CDR1 and CDR2 sequences are DFQATT and SNEGSKA (reference sequence). Unmatched junction bases numbered 16, after V lost 3 bases and J lost 4 bases. CDR3 amino acids: CSASSPSLGQGGRETQYF. The CDR3 DNA reads as TGCAGTGCTAGCTCACCCTCCCTGGGACAGGGGGGTAGAGAGACCCAGTACTTC.

In its sample, this clonotype was seen many times. The chain employs TRBV6-2 or TRBV6-3 and TRBJ2-3, with TRBD2 matching 10 bases. This CDR3 comprises 15 residues. Germline V gene sequence: CDR1 MNHEY, CDR2 SVGEGT. The junction had 6 bases not matched to a gene; V was cut back by 3 bases and J by 6 bases. The CDR3: CASSYRDSGRDTQYF. The CDR3, as DNA: TGTGCCAGCAGTTATCGAGATAGCGGGAGGGATACGCAGTATTTT.

The rearrangement uses TRBV27 and TRBJ2-3; no clear D. V was shortened by 6 bases and J by 6 bases, with 10 bases between the two germline ends. The CDR3 sequence is 12 residues long. CDR1 is MNHEY and CDR2 is SMNVEV in the germline V gene (reference sequence). CDR3 in amino acids: CASRKSGDTQYF. CDR3 bases: TGTGCCAGCAGGAAAAGTGGGGATACGCAGTATTTT.

This clonotype was seen ten or more times. V gene TRBV28 combines with J gene TRBJ2-3, with TRBD1 identical over 7 bases. V lost 3 bases, J lost 5 bases, and 11 bases stayed unmatched. CDR1 and CDR2 (germline): MDHEN, SYDVKM. The CDR3 totals 16 residues. CDR3 nucleotides: TGTGCCAGCAGTTTCCACAGGGGCCAGGGGGTAGATACGCAGTATTTT. Translation: CASSFHRGQGVDTQYF.

The chain employs TRBV7-2 and TRBJ2-1; D possibly corresponds to TRBD2 (6 bases). V lost 3 bases and J lost 5, with 11 bases in between. The CDR3 loop spans 14 amino acids. The germline V gene encodes CDR1 SGHTA and CDR2 FQGNSA. CDR3 sequence: CASSLSGPDNEQFF. The CDR3 bases are TGTGCCAGCAGCTTGAGCGGGCCGGACAATGAGCAGTTCTTC.

This clonotype appeared many times. The CDR3 DNA is TGTGCCAGCAGCTTAGGACACGGAGCCGGGGAGCTGTTTTTT. Protein: CASSLGHGAGELFF. This chain joins TRBV7-2 and TRBJ2-2; unclear D gene. CDR1 is SGHTA, CDR2 FQGNSA, per germline. V dropped 1 base and J dropped 6 bases, with 9 bases sitting between them. The CDR3 totals 14 residues.

This clonotype was seen many times. V usage is TRBV28 and J usage is TRBJ1-2; possibly TRBD1 for D (6 bases). CDR1 is MDHEN and CDR2 is SYDVKM in the germline V gene. Trimming shortened V by 7 bases and J by 8 bases, and 20 bases separated the two germline ends. This CDR3 comprises 14 residues. The DNA of the CDR3 is TGTGCCAGCACCACCGGGGGGGGGGCACGGGGCTACACCTTC. It codes for CASTTGGGARGYTF.

For this clonotype: This may stem from a read error, because a much larger clone lies one nucleotide away. This sequence joins TRBV29-1 and TRBJ2-1; the D gene is possibly TRBD1 (6 bases). This CDR3 region has 14 residues. Per the germline V gene, CDR1 is SQVTM and CDR2 is ANQGSEA. The CDR3 DNA is TGCAGCGAGGAAGGGGGAATCGCCTACAATGAGCAGCTCTTC. Protein sequence: CSEEGGIAYNEQLF.

In this sample, this clonotype turned up many times. The chain uses TRBV28 and TRBJ2-7, with 10 bases lining up with TRBD1. Germline lookup yields CDR1 MDHEN and CDR2 SYDVKM. Germline trimming cut 6 bases from V and 5 bases from J; bases unmatched to any gene: 10. CDR3 length equals 15 residues. CDR3 bases: TGTGCCAGCAGCCGATTCTGGGACAGGGGCAACGAGCAGTACTTC. It codes for CASSRFWDRGNEQYF.